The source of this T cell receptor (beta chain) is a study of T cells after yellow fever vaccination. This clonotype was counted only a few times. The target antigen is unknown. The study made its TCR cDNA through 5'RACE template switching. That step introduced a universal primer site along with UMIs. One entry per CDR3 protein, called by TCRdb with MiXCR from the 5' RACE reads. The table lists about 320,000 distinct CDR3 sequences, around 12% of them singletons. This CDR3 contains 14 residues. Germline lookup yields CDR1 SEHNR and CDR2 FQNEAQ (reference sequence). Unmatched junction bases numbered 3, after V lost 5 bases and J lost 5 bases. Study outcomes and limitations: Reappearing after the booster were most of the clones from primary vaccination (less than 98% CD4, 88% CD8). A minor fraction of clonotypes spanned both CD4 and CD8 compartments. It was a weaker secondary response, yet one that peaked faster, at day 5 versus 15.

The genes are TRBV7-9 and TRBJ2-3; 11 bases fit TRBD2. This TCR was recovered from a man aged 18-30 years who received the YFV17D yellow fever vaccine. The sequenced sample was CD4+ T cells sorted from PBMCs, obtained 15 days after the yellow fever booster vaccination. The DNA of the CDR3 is TGTGCCAGCAGCCAGGGACTAGCGGTAGATACGCAGTATTTT. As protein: CASSQGLAVDTQYF.